One and the same sample provided the 18 T cell receptor beta chains below, sequenced in a study of cytomegalovirus exposure and HLA in healthy donors. This PCR relied on a set of 60 Vbeta primers and 13 Jbeta primers. Using immunoSEQ multiplex PCR, the repertoire was profiled, and TCRdb retains in-frame clones only, with some absent. Recorded for this sample: about 130,000 clones. Sequencing was carried out using PBMCs. Receptor source: a man aged 18 to 29 in good health and CMV-seronegative.

J is TRBJ2-1 and V is TRBV5-1; 8 positions match TRBD2. Germline V gene lookup returns CDR1 SGHRS and CDR2 YFSETQ. CDR3 length: 13 residues. The trim removed 3 bases at V and 8 bases at J, leaving 4 bases unmatched. The CDR3 loop reads CASSWPGGDEQFF. The CDR3 nucleotides read TGCGCCAGCAGCTGGCCGGGAGGGGATGAGCAGTTCTTC.

The gene calls are TRBV5-4 and TRBJ2-7; no reliable D call. The length of the CDR3 is 12 residues. With 4 bases removed from V and 2 bases from J, the gap between germline ends came to 7 bases. CDR1 is SGHNT, CDR2 YYREEE, per germline (reference sequence). The CDR3 bases are TGTGCCAGCAGCATTGACACCTACGAGCAGTACTTC. Its protein product is CASSIDTYEQYF.

The CDR3 sequence is CASSPQGFGSSYGYTF. In DNA form, the CDR3 reads TGTGCCAGCAGCCCCCAGGGGTTTGGGTCTAGCTATGGCTACACCTTC. The rearrangement links TRBV9 to TRBJ1-2; TRBD1 might be the D (6 bases). Trimming pared 4 bases from V and 4 bases from J, leaving 20 bases between. CDR3 length equals 16 residues. CDR1 is SGDLS and CDR2 is YYNGEE in the germline V gene. The full variable domain, completed using reference TRBV9 and TRBJ1-2, is DSGVTQTPKHLITATGQRVTLRCSPRSGDLSVYWYQQSLDQGLQFLIQYYNGEERAKGNILERFSAQQFPDLHSELNLSSLELGDSALYFCASSPQGFGSSYGYTFGSGTRLTVV.

CDR3 loop: CASSLEGTSGNTIYF. The CDR3 DNA follows: TGTGCCAGCAGCTTGGAGGGGACCTCTGGAAACACCATATATTTT. V usage is TRBV11-2 and J usage is TRBJ1-3, with D possibly TRBD1 on 5 matching bases. The CDR3 runs to 15 residues. Looked up from germline, CDR1 is SGHAT and CDR2 is FQNNGV. Trimming left V 3 bases short and J 0 bases short, with 9 bases between.

The chain couples TRBV19 to TRBJ1-1; a possible D gene is TRBD1 (6 bases). The CDR3 sequence is 15 residues long. Trimming cost V 4 bases and J 5 bases, with 17 bases left between them. Germline values: CDR1 LNHDA, CDR2 SQIVND (reference sequence). CDR3 region: CASSTTGHGETEAFF. Here the CDR3 DNA reads TGTGCCAGTAGTACCACGGGACACGGAGAAACTGAAGCTTTCTTT.

The chain is built from TRBV5-1 and TRBJ1-5; 7 bases map to TRBD1. The junction had 12 bases not matched to a gene; V was cut back by 3 bases and J by 0 bases. The V gene's germline CDR1 is SGHRS and CDR2 YFSETQ. The CDR3 is 18 residues long. CDR3 sequence (DNA): TGCGCCAGCAGCTCCGGGACAGCAAAAATCTATAGCAATCAGCCCCAGCATTTT. This encodes CASSSGTAKIYSNQPQHF.

This rearrangement joins TRBV6-1 to TRBJ1-2; D is possibly TRBD1 (5 bases). This CDR3 has 13 amino acids. Germline lookup yields CDR1 MNHNS and CDR2 SASEGT. V was shortened by 2 bases and J by 5 bases, with 9 bases between the two germline ends. The CDR3 DNA follows: TGTGCCAGCAGTGAATGGACAAATTATGGCTACACCTTC. Translating it yields CASSEWTNYGYTF.

The chain couples TRBV9 to TRBJ1-6, with 9 bases lining up with TRBD1. This CDR3 spans 14 amino acids. After removal of 3 bases from V and 13 bases from J, the junction contained 8 bases not matched to a gene. The germline CDR1 and CDR2 sequences are SGDLS and YYNGEE. Here the CDR3 reads CASSGRDRASPLHF. The CDR3 DNA reads TGTGCCAGCAGCGGCCGGGACAGGGCCTCGCCCCTCCACTTT.

This sequence joins TRBV11-2 and TRBJ1-1, with D possibly matching TRBD1 (5 bases). Trimming stripped 1 base from V and 3 bases from J, with 12 bases between. Germline CDR1 is SGHAT and CDR2 is FQNNGV. This CDR3 has 15 amino acids. The CDR3 region is CASSLVSARDTEAFF. CDR3 coding DNA: TGTGCCAGCAGCTTAGTATCGGCCAGGGACACTGAAGCTTTCTTT.

The V and J genes are TRBV27 and TRBJ2-7, with 7 bases identical to TRBD2. The CDR3 is 16 residues long. Trimming at V came to 1 base and at J to 4 bases, leaving 10 bases not matched to a gene. Germline loops: CDR1 MNHEY, CDR2 SMNVEV (reference sequence). CDR3 sequence: CASSLYPSGQGYEQYF. DNA for the CDR3: TGTGCCAGCAGTTTATATCCTAGCGGACAAGGATACGAGCAGTACTTC.

The chain joins TRBV14 to TRBJ2-7, with D possibly TRBD1 on 5 matching bases. The CDR3 runs 15 residues. V gave up 4 bases and J gave up 0 bases, with 13 bases separating them. Germline V gene data show CDR1 as SGHDN and CDR2 as FVKESK. CDR3 loop: CASSPQGWSSYEQYF. CDR3 DNA: TGTGCCAGCAGCCCGCAGGGATGGTCCTCCTACGAGCAGTACTTC.

The genes are TRBV6-5 and TRBJ2-3; no definite D call. Germline CDR1 reads MNHEY; CDR2 reads SVGAGI. The CDR3 contains 15 residues. Trimming took 6 bases from V and 1 from J, leaving 14 bases between them. The CDR3 DNA sequence: TGTGCCAGCAGCCCCGTTGAATCGGGCACAGATACGCAGTATTTT. Translation gives CASSPVESGTDTQYF.

The V call is TRBV6-6, the J call TRBJ1-2; D might be TRBD1 (6 bases). CDR1 MNHNY and CDR2 SVGAGI come from the germline V gene (reference sequence). The V and J ends lost 2 bases and 6 bases respectively, with 16 bases between them. This CDR3 spans 15 amino acids. The CDR3 sequence: CASSYVGQGIDGYTF. CDR3 DNA: TGTGCCAGCAGTTACGTGGGGCAGGGGATCGATGGCTACACCTTC.

J is TRBJ1-1 and V is TRBV28; D is ambiguous. Germline V CDR1 and CDR2: MDHEN, SYDVKM. CDR3 length: 14 residues. CDR3 DNA sequence: TGTGCTACAGCTTTCGGCCGTTTGGGCACTGAAGCTTTCTTT. The encoded protein is CATAFGRLGTEAFF.

The rearrangement joins TRBV29-1 to TRBJ2-2, with TRBD1 matching 7 bases. Germline V CDR1 and CDR2: SQVTM, ANQGSEA. This CDR3 is 14 amino acids long. V trimming: 7 bases; J trimming: 4 bases; junction bases outside the gene matches: 9. The CDR3 DNA reads as TGCAGCGCCTCAGGGGGACGTCTCACCGGGGAGCTGTTTTTT. It translates to CSASGGRLTGELFF.

V is TRBV29-1 and J is TRBJ2-7; TRBD1 agrees at 9 bases. This CDR3 is built from 13 residues. The germline V gene encodes CDR1 SQVTM and CDR2 ANQGSEA. The junction had 8 bases not matched to a gene; V was cut back by 7 bases and J by 4 bases. CDR3 residues: CSAANRGLYEQYF. The CDR3 nucleotides are TGCAGCGCCGCGAACAGGGGGCTATACGAGCAGTACTTC.

Regarding this clone: A junction end diverges from the germline sequence, so it may reflect a read error. This chain connects TRBV2 to TRBJ2-7, with 9 bases aligning to TRBD1. Germline values: CDR1 SNHLY, CDR2 FYNNEI. There are 12 residues in the CDR3. The CDR3 DNA is TGTGCCAGCAGTGTCTTCCGGGACAGGGACCTCTTC. Its protein product is CASSVFRDRDLF.

The chain uses TRBV6-5 and TRBJ1-5; the match to TRBD1 covers 7 bases. Germline values: CDR1 MNHEY, CDR2 SVGAGI. V lost 5 bases, J lost 4 bases, and 8 bases stayed unmatched. The length of the CDR3 is 15 residues. Here the CDR3 reads CASSPTGNRNQPQHF. The DNA of the CDR3 is TGTGCCAGCAGTCCGACAGGGAATAGGAATCAGCCCCAGCATTTT.